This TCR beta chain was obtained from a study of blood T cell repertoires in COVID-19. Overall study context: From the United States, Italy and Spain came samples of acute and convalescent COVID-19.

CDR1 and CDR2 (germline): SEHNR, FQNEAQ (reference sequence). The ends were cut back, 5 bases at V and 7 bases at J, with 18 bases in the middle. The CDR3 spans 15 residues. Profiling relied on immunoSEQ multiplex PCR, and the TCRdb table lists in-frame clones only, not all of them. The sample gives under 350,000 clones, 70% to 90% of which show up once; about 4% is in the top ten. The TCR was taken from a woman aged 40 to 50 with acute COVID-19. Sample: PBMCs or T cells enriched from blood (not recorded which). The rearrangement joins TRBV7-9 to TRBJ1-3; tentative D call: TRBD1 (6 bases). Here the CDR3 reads CASSPRGNRVNTIYF. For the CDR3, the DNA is TGTGCCAGCAGCCCAAGGGGGAACAGGGTGAACACCATATATTTT.